The sequence of this TCR beta chain was determined in a study of T cells in Graves' hyperthyroidism and ophthalmopathy. Amplified regions were TCR beta CDR3 sequences from RNA transcripts. During a first-round RT-PCR of the TCR CDR3, the HTBI primer set was used. MiXCR, run by TCRdb on the multiplex PCR reads, gives a single entry per CDR3 protein. The sample has some 580,000 distinct CDR3 sequences, 15% to 20% seen once. This CDR3 region has 14 residues. Trimming pared 2 bases from V and 8 bases from J, leaving 13 bases between. CDR1 and CDR2 (germline): MNHEY, SVGAGI. Points from the study as a whole: In validation, the model predicted ophthalmopathy. These predictions came a median roughly 6 months before onset.

Comments on this clonotype: Antigen: not known.

The specimen was blood. The source of this sequence is a woman in her thirties or forties with Graves' ophthalmopathy. The chain is built from TRBV6-5 and TRBJ2-1, with D possibly matching TRBD2 (7 bases). In DNA, the CDR3 is TGTGCCAGCAGTTACGGGGGGGCCGGGTATGAGCAGTTCTTC. Its translation: CASSYGGAGYEQFF.